What follows are 19 T cell receptor beta chains derived from one specimen sequenced in a study of identical twins' blood T cells. TCRdb itself ran the 5' RACE reads through MiXCR, one entry per CDR3 protein. Of hundreds of thousands of distinct CDR3 sequences listed, around 30% are singletons. The source material was PBMCs. The receptors shown here come from a woman aged 18 to 55 in good health.

The sample holds a few counts of this clonotype. The chain combines TRBV10-2 with TRBJ2-7; no firm D call. This CDR3 has 13 amino acids. Germline V gene sequence: CDR1 WSHSY, CDR2 SAAADI. V dropped 3 bases and J dropped 1 base, with 7 bases sitting between them. The CDR3 bases are TGCGCCAGCAGTGAATTGCAGTCCTACGAGCAGTACTTC. This codes for CASSELQSYEQYF.

The CDR3 region is CASSFGGQKTQYF. The CDR3, as DNA: TGTGCCAGCAGCTTTGGGGGACAGAAGACCCAGTACTTC. The chain couples TRBV7-6 to TRBJ2-5; 7 bases line up with TRBD1. V trimming: 3 bases; J trimming: 6 bases; junction bases outside the gene matches: 4. Germline loops: CDR1 SGHVS, CDR2 FNYEAQ. The CDR3 contains 13 residues.

In regard to this clonotype: The germline gene is not matched at one end of the junction; a read error may be the cause. The chain is built from TRBV11-2 and TRBJ2-1; 10 bases fit TRBD2. Germline V gene data show CDR1 as SGHAT and CDR2 as FQNNGV. This CDR3 contains 16 residues. CDR3 amino acids: CASSFSGGSTGNGQFF. CDR3 sequence (DNA): TGTGCCAGCAGCTTTAGCGGGGGGTCCACCGGGAATGGGCAGTTCTTC.

This clonotype was picked up a small number of times. The chain has TRBV6-1 and TRBJ1-1; the D gene is possibly TRBD1 (5 bases). Trimming took 6 bases from V and 5 from J, leaving 25 bases between them. In germline, CDR1 is MNHNS, CDR2 SASEGT. This CDR3 is built from 17 residues. The CDR3 sequence: CASREIQGGVGGTEAFF. Written as DNA, the CDR3 is TGTGCCAGCAGAGAGATTCAGGGAGGGGTAGGAGGGACTGAAGCTTTCTTT.

The chain joins TRBV11-2 to TRBJ1-1; possible D gene TRBD1, 5 bases. V was trimmed by 5 bases and J by 11 bases, leaving 21 bases between them. Per the germline V gene, CDR1 is SGHAT and CDR2 is FQNNGV. The CDR3 is made up of 14 amino acids. The CDR3 protein is CASSPSLDGAGAFF. The CDR3 nucleotides read TGTGCCAGCAGCCCGAGCCTGGACGGGGCGGGGGCTTTCTTT. Supplemented by reference TRBV11-2 and TRBJ1-1, the full variable domain reads EAGVAQSPRYKIIEKRQSVAFWCNPISGHATLYWYQQILGQGPKLLIQFQNNGVVDDSQLPKDRFSAERLKGVDSTLKIQPAKLEDSAVYLCASSPSLDGAGAFFGQGTRLTVV.

The chain joins TRBV29-1 to TRBJ2-1; TRBD1 agrees at 7 bases. J lost 8 bases, V lost 8 bases, and 12 bases had no gene match. The CDR3 sequence is 13 residues long. CDR1 and CDR2 from the germline V gene are SQVTM and ANQGSEA. Written as DNA, the CDR3 is TGCAGCCTACATGAGGGGGCGGGCTATGAGCAGTTCTTC. As protein: CSLHEGAGYEQFF.

CDR3 coding DNA: TGTGCTAGTGGCAACGGGACAGGGGATCAGCCCCAGCATTTT. Amino acids: CASGNGTGDQPQHF. This chain joins TRBV12-5 and TRBJ1-5; TRBD1 agrees at 10 bases. This CDR3 spans 14 amino acids. Trimming cost V 6 bases and J 5 bases; bases outside gene matches: 4. Germline V gene lookup returns CDR1 LGHNT and CDR2 FRNRAP.

The gene calls are TRBV11-2 and TRBJ1-6, with D perhaps matching TRBD1 (6 bases). The CDR3 runs to 16 residues. Germline CDR1 and CDR2: SGHAT and FQNNGV. The V gene lost 2 bases and the J gene lost 4 bases, with 12 bases spanning the gap. The CDR3 nucleotides are TGTGCCAGCAGCTTAAGTCCACAGGGTTATAATTCACCCCTCCACTTT. Its translation: CASSLSPQGYNSPLHF.

This clonotype was observed at least ten times. The chain links TRBV6-2 or TRBV6-3 to TRBJ1-1; 9 bases map to TRBD1. Germline V gene lookup returns CDR1 MNHEY and CDR2 SVGEGT. Unmatched junction bases numbered 6, after V lost 0 bases and J lost 10 bases. The CDR3 covers 14 residues. The DNA of the CDR3 is TGTGCCAGCAGTTACTCGCACGTGGACAGGGGAGCTTTCTTT. Protein sequence: CASSYSHVDRGAFF.

This clonotype turned up a few times. CDR3 protein: CASSIPGQEAFF. The CDR3 nucleotides are TGTGCCAGCAGCATACCGGGACAGGAAGCTTTCTTT. The J gene is TRBJ1-1, the V gene TRBV7-2; 7 bases fit TRBD1. The junction had 5 bases not matched to a gene; V was cut back by 5 bases and J by 8 bases. Germline lookup yields CDR1 SGHTA and CDR2 FQGNSA. The CDR3 consists of 12 residues.

This clonotype appeared a few times. The chain recombines TRBV3-1 with TRBJ1-1; 8 bases line up with TRBD1. V was pared by 5 bases and J by 1 base, with 12 bases of the junction left unmatched. Germline CDR1 LGHDT, CDR2 YNNKEL (reference sequence). CDR3 size: 17 residues. CDR3 nucleotides: TGTGCCAGCAGCTTACGGGGGACAGGAATCAGGAACACTGAAGCTTTCTTT. This gives the protein CASSLRGTGIRNTEAFF.

This clonotype was seen more than once but under ten times. The chain recombines TRBV7-6 with TRBJ1-4, with D possibly being TRBD1 (5 bases). The CDR3 totals 14 residues. V gave up 5 bases and J gave up 3 bases, with 10 bases separating them. Germline assignment: CDR1 SGHVS and CDR2 FNYEAQ. This CDR3 is CASSQGEANEKLFF. The DNA for the CDR3 is TGTGCCAGCAGCCAAGGGGAGGCTAATGAAAAACTGTTTTTT.

The chain uses TRBV12-3 or TRBV12-4 and TRBJ1-1; no reliable D call. V was clipped by 2 bases and J by 8 bases, with 9 bases between them. The CDR3 runs 12 residues. The CDR3 bases are TGTGCCAGCAGTTTATGGCAGAACGAAGCTTTCTTT. Translation gives CASSLWQNEAFF.

This clonotype was counted a few times. The J gene is TRBJ2-2, the V gene TRBV20-1; 8 bases match TRBD2. Per germline, CDR1 DFQATT and CDR2 SNEGSKA (reference sequence). The V segment lost 5 bases and the J segment 7 bases; nucleotides outside the gene matches: 9. The CDR3 length is 14 residues. CDR3 sequence: CSARSGTRGGELFF. The CDR3 DNA reads as TGCAGTGCTCGATCCGGGACTAGGGGCGGGGAGCTGTTTTTT.

The V gene is TRBV29-1, the J gene TRBJ1-4, with D perhaps matching TRBD1 (5 bases). This CDR3 is 13 amino acids long. Germline CDR1 reads SQVTM; CDR2 reads ANQGSEA. V lost 4 bases and J lost 7, with 13 bases in between. The DNA for the CDR3 is TGCAGCGTTGGTCGGGGGTTTGGTGAAAAACTGTTTTTT. This encodes CSVGRGFGEKLFF.

The chain joins TRBV14 to TRBJ1-2, with D perhaps TRBD1 (6 bases). Germline CDR1 and CDR2: SGHDN and FVKESK. CDR3 length: 14 residues. Deletions cut 3 bases from V and 3 bases from J, with 11 bases between. The CDR3 protein is CASSHLGHHYGYTF. CDR3 in DNA: TGTGCCAGCAGCCACCTGGGACACCACTATGGCTACACCTTC. Complete variable domain (other parts from reference TRBV14 and TRBJ1-2): EAGVTQFPSHSVIEKGQTVTLRCDPISGHDNLYWYRRVMGKEIKFLLHFVKESKQDESGMPNNRFLAERTGGTYSTLKVQPAELEDSGVYFCASSHLGHHYGYTFGSGTRLTVV.

This clonotype was recorded a few times. The rearrangement links TRBV5-6 to TRBJ1-6; D possibly corresponds to TRBD1 (6 bases). This CDR3 is 15 amino acids long. Germline values: CDR1 SGHDT, CDR2 YYEEEE. Trimming left V 0 bases short and J 6 bases short, with 10 bases between. The CDR3 DNA reads TGTGCCAGCAGCTTGGGACAGGCCATTAATTCACCCCTCCACTTT. Protein: CASSLGQAINSPLHF.

This chain connects TRBV29-1 to TRBJ1-5; D gene unclear. Germline loops: CDR1 SQVTM, CDR2 ANQGSEA. This CDR3 comprises 14 residues. Trimming removed 4 bases from V and 5 bases from J, with 15 bases in between. CDR3 region: CSVGCGGTDQPQHF. In DNA, the CDR3 is TGCAGCGTTGGGTGCGGCGGAACCGATCAGCCCCAGCATTTT.

With regard to this clonotype: One junction end does not reproduce the germline sequence, and a read error may be involved. The rearrangement uses TRBV3-1 and TRBJ1-3; a weak D match, TRBD1 (6 bases). The germline gives CDR1 LGHDT, CDR2 YNNKEL (reference sequence). This CDR3 is 14 amino acids long. CDR3 loop: CASSQEGGGDTIYF. CDR3 sequence (DNA): TGTGCCAGCAGCCAAGAAGGGGGTGGAGACACCATATATTTT.